What follows are 28 T cell receptor beta chains derived from one specimen sequenced in a study of T-cell memory formation after mild COVID-19. TCRdb ran MiXCR on the 5' RACE reads and lists one entry per CDR3 protein. The sample lists 580,000 or so distinct CDR3 sequences, 15% to 20% occurring once. The sample comprised PBMCs or a T cell subset sorted from them (not recorded which). The receptors stem from an adult woman who had mild COVID-19 (a few samples of this study predate the infection). Cell type and time point are not known.

The chain combines TRBV15 with TRBJ1-1, with TRBD1 as a possible D gene (6 bases). The germline CDR1 and CDR2 sequences are LNHNV and YYDKDF (reference sequence). The CDR3 contains 14 residues. The V and J ends lost 0 bases and 6 bases respectively, with 11 bases between them. CDR3 bases: TGTGCCACCAGCAGAGAAGGGGGTCGGGCTGAAGCTTTCTTT. Translation: CATSREGGRAEAFF.

This clonotype was picked up a small number of times. This chain joins TRBV18 and TRBJ2-3; no clear D. The CDR3 runs 15 residues. Germline V CDR1 and CDR2: KGHSH, LQKENI. Trimming shortened V by 1 base and J by 3 bases, and 11 bases separated the two germline ends. The CDR3 DNA reads TGTGCCAGCTCACCACACGGGCTGTTAACAGATACGCAGTATTTT. It specifies CASSPHGLLTDTQYF.

A few counts support this clonotype. The CDR3, as DNA: TGCAGTGCTAGAGATTACTACGAGCAGTACTTC. This sequence encodes CSARDYYEQYF. The rearrangement links TRBV20-1 to TRBJ2-7; D is uncertain. CDR1 DFQATT and CDR2 SNEGSKA come from the germline V gene (reference sequence). The CDR3 has 11 residues. V was pared by 0 bases and J by 3 bases, with 3 bases between.

V gene TRBV5-1 combines with J gene TRBJ2-7; D is unclear. Trimming pared 1 base from V and 0 bases from J, leaving 11 bases between. The CDR3 loop spans 15 amino acids. Per the germline V gene, CDR1 is SGHRS and CDR2 is YFSETQ. CDR3 DNA: TGCGCCAGCAGCTTGATGGGGATCAACTCCTACGAGCAGTACTTC. It specifies CASSLMGINSYEQYF.

This clonotype occurred a few times. The V and J genes are TRBV12-3 or TRBV12-4 and TRBJ2-5, with 10 bases that match TRBD2. CDR3 length: 15 residues. Trimming removed 5 bases from V and 2 bases from J; junction bases left unmatched: 5. The CDR3 here is CASSRLAGAQETQYF. The DNA for the CDR3 is TGTGCCAGCAGTAGACTAGCGGGCGCTCAAGAGACCCAGTACTTC.

V and J are TRBV3-1 and TRBJ2-4; 7 bases fit TRBD1. CDR3 length: 14 amino acids. Germline CDR1 reads LGHDT; CDR2 reads YNNKEL (reference sequence). The V gene end was trimmed by 0 bases and the J gene end by 7 bases; junction bases not matched to a gene: 3. The chain's CDR3 is CASSQDGGQNIQYF. The DNA for the CDR3 is TGTGCCAGCAGCCAAGATGGGGGACAGAACATTCAGTACTTC. The whole variable domain, remainder taken from reference TRBV3-1 and TRBJ2-4, is DTAVSQTPKYLVTQMGNDKSIKCEQNLGHDTMYWYKQDSKKFLKIMFSYNNKELIINETVPNRFSPKSPDKAHLNLHINSLELGDSAVYFCASSQDGGQNIQYFGAGTRLSVL.

The rearrangement uses TRBV12-3 or TRBV12-4 and TRBJ2-3, with TRBD2 matching over 11 bases. The trim removed 7 bases at V and 6 bases at J, leaving 9 bases unmatched. The CDR3 is 15 amino acids. Here the CDR3 DNA reads TGTGCCAGCAAGCCGGGACTAGCGGAAGGTGATACGCAGTATTTT. It encodes CASKPGLAEGDTQYF.

This clonotype was seen a few times. This chain uses TRBV11-1 with TRBJ2-3; 9 bases align to TRBD2. This CDR3 has 16 residues. Germline values: CDR1 SGHAT, CDR2 FQDESV (reference sequence). J was trimmed by 3 bases and V by 5 bases; bases with no gene match: 9. The CDR3 DNA reads as TGTGCCAGCAGCCTACTTAAGCGGGAGGTGACAGATACGCAGTATTTT. Its translation: CASSLLKREVTDTQYF.

The J gene is TRBJ1-1, the V gene TRBV6-5; 7 bases fit TRBD1. There are 14 residues in the CDR3. V shed 6 bases, J shed 5 bases, and the junction held 9 bases outside the gene matches. Per germline, CDR1 MNHEY and CDR2 SVGAGI. The CDR3 sequence is CASSPGGLKTEAFF. The CDR3, as DNA: TGTGCCAGCAGCCCAGGGGGGCTTAAGACTGAAGCTTTCTTT.

V usage is TRBV4-2 and J usage is TRBJ2-7, with 8 bases matching TRBD2. Germline CDR1 reads LGHNA; CDR2 reads YNFKEQ. Unmatched junction bases numbered 19, after V lost 4 bases and J lost 5 bases. This CDR3 contains 18 residues. The CDR3: CASSPGGGWSGTFNEQYF. The CDR3 DNA reads as TGTGCCAGCAGCCCGGGCGGGGGGTGGAGCGGGACGTTCAACGAGCAGTACTTC.

Many counts were recorded for this clonotype. The CDR3 DNA reads TGCGCCAGCACCACCGGGGACAGCTACGAGCAGTACTTC. This codes for CASTTGDSYEQYF. J is TRBJ2-7 and V is TRBV5-1; 7 nucleotides agree with TRBD1. V gave up 6 bases and J gave up 3 bases; unmatched junction bases: 6. There are 13 residues in the CDR3. Germline-derived CDR1 and CDR2 are SGHRS and YFSETQ.

V gene TRBV30 combines with J gene TRBJ2-1; maybe TRBD1 (5 bases). CDR3 length: 14 amino acids. V gave up 2 bases and J gave up 4 bases, with 12 bases separating them. Germline V CDR1 and CDR2: GTSNPN, SVGIG (reference sequence). In nucleotides, the CDR3 is TGTGCCTGGAGTCGGGCAGGGTATTACAATGAGCAGTTCTTC. It yields the protein CAWSRAGYYNEQFF.

The chain has TRBV27 and TRBJ2-5; D call uncertain. V was shortened by 2 bases and J by 5 bases, with 12 bases between the two germline ends. In germline, CDR1 is MNHEY, CDR2 SMNVEV (reference sequence). The CDR3 length is 14 residues. CDR3 in amino acids: CASSLRVSGETQYF. The CDR3 nucleotides are TGTGCCAGCAGTTTAAGGGTCTCGGGTGAGACCCAGTACTTC.

This clonotype was seen only a few times. The chain has TRBV7-9 and TRBJ2-5; D ambiguous. From germline, CDR1 is SEHNR and CDR2 FQNEAQ (reference sequence). CDR3 length equals 16 residues. The V gene lost 5 bases and the J gene lost 5 bases, with 21 bases spanning the gap. The CDR3 protein is CASSDDRTESGETQYF. CDR3 nucleotides: TGTGCCAGCAGCGACGATAGGACGGAATCTGGGGAGACCCAGTACTTC.

This clonotype was recorded a few times. The chain uses TRBV5-1 and TRBJ1-4; TRBD1 aligns across 8 bases. V was clipped by 4 bases and J by 6 bases; unmatched bases: 11. CDR1 is SGHRS, CDR2 YFSETQ, per germline. The CDR3 is 16 amino acids. The CDR3 loop is CASSLRDRSGDEKLFF. As DNA, the CDR3 is TGCGCCAGCAGCCTTCGGGACAGGTCAGGCGATGAAAAACTGTTTTTT.

J is TRBJ1-6 and V is TRBV5-1, with a weak D call TRBD1 (6 bases). The germline CDR1 and CDR2 sequences are SGHRS and YFSETQ. This CDR3 comprises 17 residues. V dropped 0 bases and J dropped 0 bases, with 10 bases sitting between them. In DNA, the CDR3 is TGCGCCAGCAGCTTGGGGGACACGAGCTCCTATAATTCACCCCTCCACTTT. Protein sequence: CASSLGDTSSYNSPLHF.

This clonotype was seen more than once but under ten times. The rearrangement joins TRBV7-7 to TRBJ2-1, with 7 positions matching TRBD2. Germline CDR1 and CDR2: SSHAT and FNYEAQ (reference sequence). The CDR3 contains 17 residues. J lost 10 bases, V lost 5 bases, and 20 bases had no gene match. The CDR3 DNA reads as TGTGCCAGCAGCATTAACCCCGGGGTAGCGGGTGCTTTCGAGCAGTTCTTC. It specifies CASSINPGVAGAFEQFF.

The chain is built from TRBV7-2 and TRBJ2-1, with TRBD2 as a possible D gene (6 bases). Per the germline V gene, CDR1 is SGHTA and CDR2 is FQGNSA. The CDR3 has 13 amino acids. Between the trimmed V and J ends, which lost 3 bases and 10 bases, there was a span of 13 bases. Here the CDR3 DNA reads TGTGCCAGCAGCTTCCGGGGGTTACGCGAGCAGTTCTTC. This sequence encodes CASSFRGLREQFF.

There are a few counts of this clonotype. The chain uses TRBV5-1 and TRBJ2-3, with D hard to call. This CDR3 region has 15 residues. The germline V and J ends were trimmed by 3 bases and 6 bases, with 17 bases remaining between them. The V gene's germline CDR1 is SGHRS and CDR2 YFSETQ. This chain's CDR3 is CASSSARPREDTQYF. As DNA, the CDR3 is TGCGCCAGCAGCTCCGCCCGTCCGCGAGAGGATACGCAGTATTTT.

This clonotype was recorded a few times. The J gene is TRBJ1-2, the V gene TRBV12-3 or TRBV12-4; D gene uncertain. V gave up 2 bases and J gave up 7 bases, with 11 bases separating them. The CDR3 loop spans 13 amino acids. CDR3 residues: CASSLRDLRGYTF. The CDR3, as DNA: TGTGCCAGCAGTTTAAGAGACTTGCGTGGCTACACCTTC.

V is TRBV7-9 and J is TRBJ2-7; no definite D call. This CDR3 is 12 amino acids long. V was cut by 4 bases and J by 4 bases, with 8 bases left in between. Germline CDR1 is SEHNR and CDR2 is FQNEAQ (reference sequence). The CDR3, as DNA: TGTGCCAGCAGCTCACTCCCGTACGAGCAGTACTTC. Protein sequence: CASSSLPYEQYF.

V gene TRBV27 combines with J gene TRBJ1-2, with D possibly TRBD1 on 5 matching bases. Deletions cut 0 bases from V and 6 bases from J, with 14 bases between. The CDR3 is 15 residues long. CDR1 is MNHEY, CDR2 SMNVEV, per germline (reference sequence). In DNA form, the CDR3 reads TGTGCCAGCAGTTTATCGGGGGGGTACGGGCATGGCTACACCTTC. This codes for CASSLSGGYGHGYTF.

The table lists this clonotype with a few counts. The V call is TRBV6-6, the J call TRBJ1-4, with 7 bases matching TRBD1. V was pared by 7 bases and J by 8 bases, with 10 bases of the junction left unmatched. The CDR3 totals 14 residues. Germline CDR1 is MNHNY and CDR2 is SVGAGI (reference sequence). The CDR3 loop reads CASIPQPGGEKLFF. The CDR3 region has the DNA TGTGCCAGCATCCCACAACCAGGGGGAGAAAAACTGTTTTTT.

This clonotype was recorded a few times. The chain carries TRBV24-1 and TRBJ2-2; TRBD2 is a possible D gene (6 bases). CDR1 and CDR2 from the germline V gene are KGHDR and SFDVKD. V lost 2 bases and J 7 bases, leaving 10 bases between the germline ends. The CDR3 loop spans 14 amino acids. This CDR3 reads CATSDSGTYGELFF. The CDR3 DNA follows: TGTGCCACCAGTGATTCGGGGACTTACGGGGAGCTGTTTTTT.

This clonotype showed up many times. The gene calls are TRBV29-1 and TRBJ2-3, with TRBD2 matching over 12 bases. CDR1 is SQVTM, CDR2 ANQGSEA, per germline. The CDR3 consists of 15 residues. After removal of 7 bases from V and 2 bases from J, the junction contained 7 bases not matched to a gene. In nucleotides, the CDR3 is TGCAGCGCTCCGACTAGCGGGGGCTACACAGATACGCAGTATTTT. This gives the protein CSAPTSGGYTDTQYF.

The chain recombines TRBV12-3 or TRBV12-4 with TRBJ2-7, with TRBD1 matching over 9 bases. V lost 7 bases to trimming and J lost 6 bases; unmatched junction nucleotides: 10. This CDR3 contains 14 residues. The CDR3 DNA follows: TGTGCCAGCAACCCCGGGACAGGGTCCGCCGAGCAGTACTTC. Amino acid sequence: CASNPGTGSAEQYF.

The chain carries TRBV6-5 and TRBJ1-2, with a weak D call TRBD1 (6 bases). The CDR3 sequence is 16 residues long. Trimming took off 6 bases at V and 4 bases at J, with 21 bases between the two ends. The germline V gene encodes CDR1 MNHEY and CDR2 SVGAGI. This chain's CDR3 is CASSQGSPAVFYGYTF. CDR3 DNA sequence: TGTGCCAGCAGCCAGGGGTCGCCGGCAGTTTTCTATGGCTACACCTTC.

The V and J genes are TRBV4-2 and TRBJ2-7, with TRBD1 identical over 8 bases. Per the germline V gene, CDR1 is LGHNA and CDR2 is YNFKEQ. The CDR3 contains 16 residues. V lost 0 bases to trimming and J lost 2 bases; unmatched junction nucleotides: 6. CDR3 nucleotide sequence: TGTGCCAGCAGCCAAGAAGGGACAGGACAAGCCTACGAGCAGTACTTC. Protein sequence: CASSQEGTGQAYEQYF.